One and the same sample provided the 22 T cell receptor beta chains below, sequenced in a study of T cell responses to AZD1222 COVID-19 vaccine. This table comes from immunoSEQ multiplex PCR, and its TCRdb copy is limited to in-frame clones, with some not included. The sample holds about 150,000 clones; 93% are singletons and the top ten take over 4%. Sequences were derived from peripheral blood, sampled on day 0 of AZD1222 vaccination. These receptor sequences come from an adult in good health.

This sequence joins TRBV20-1 and TRBJ2-1, with TRBD2 as a possible D gene (6 bases). Trimming removed 6 bases from V and 2 bases from J, with 26 bases in between. CDR1 and CDR2 (germline): DFQATT, SNEGSKA (reference sequence). The CDR3 has 18 residues. Written as DNA, the CDR3 is TGCAGTGCGAGTCTTCAAGGGTCCCACGGGAGCGCCTACAATGAGCAGTTCTTC. It specifies CSASLQGSHGSAYNEQFF.

Remarks on this clone: Distinct nucleotide sequences in the sample also encode this CDR3. The V gene is TRBV12-3 or TRBV12-4, the J gene TRBJ2-5, with 8 bases lining up with TRBD2. The CDR3 is 13 amino acids. Trimming cost V 2 bases and J 4 bases; bases outside gene matches: 0. CDR3 DNA sequence: TGTGCCAGCAGTTTACTAGCGGGAGAGACCCAGTACTTC. Translation: CASSLLAGETQYF.

The chain uses TRBV5-1 and TRBJ1-2; D possibly corresponds to TRBD1 (5 bases). Germline V gene sequence: CDR1 SGHRS, CDR2 YFSETQ. V lost 3 bases to trimming and J lost 5 bases, with 17 bases between them. This CDR3 comprises 15 residues. For the CDR3, the DNA is TGCGCCAGCAGCTCCGGGAGGGGTGGCGGGTATGGCTACACCTTC. This codes for CASSSGRGGGYGYTF.

Only one count was recorded for this clone. V gene TRBV4-1 combines with J gene TRBJ1-5; D gene unclear. Germline-derived CDR1 and CDR2 are MGHRA and YSYEKL. The V end was cut by 3 bases, the J end by 1 base, with 10 bases between. This CDR3 region has 15 residues. This chain's CDR3 is CASSQVDGSNQPQHF. The CDR3, as DNA: TGCGCCAGCAGCCAGGTTGACGGGAGCAATCAGCCCCAGCATTTT.

This chain links TRBV5-1 with TRBJ1-4; TRBD1 matches at 9 bases. The CDR3 consists of 16 residues. The junction had 11 bases not matched to a gene; V was cut back by 4 bases and J by 7 bases. Germline CDR1 is SGHRS and CDR2 is YFSETQ. The CDR3 sequence: CASSDQTGGEAEKLFF. Here the CDR3 DNA reads TGCGCCAGCAGCGACCAAACAGGGGGCGAGGCTGAAAAACTGTTTTTT. Variable domain in full (rest from reference TRBV5-1 and TRBJ1-4): KAGVTQTPRYLIKTRGQQVTLSCSPISGHRSVSWYQQTPGQGLQFLFEYFSETQRNKGNFPGRFSGRQFSNSRSEMNVSTLELGDSALYLCASSDQTGGEAEKLFFGSGTQLSVL.

V usage is TRBV28 and J usage is TRBJ2-2; TRBD2 matches at 12 bases. Germline CDR1 is MDHEN and CDR2 is SYDVKM. The CDR3 spans 15 residues. V shed 4 bases and J 6 bases; nucleotides not matched to a gene: 3. CDR3 DNA sequence: TGTGCCAGCAGTTACCTAGCGGGAGGGTCCGGGGAGCTGTTTTTT. Amino acid sequence: CASSYLAGGSGELFF.

The V call is TRBV5-4, the J call TRBJ2-2; 13 bases match TRBD2. The J segment lost 0 bases and the V segment lost 3 bases, leaving 5 bases of the junction unmatched. This CDR3 has 18 amino acids. Germline V lookup: CDR1 SGHNT, CDR2 YYREEE (reference sequence). The CDR3 sequence is CASSSRTSGRANTGELFF. The CDR3 bases are TGTGCCAGCAGCTCCCGGACTAGCGGGAGAGCGAACACCGGGGAGCTGTTTTTT.

This clone appeared a few times. The chain carries TRBV24-1 and TRBJ1-2, with unresolved D. Trimming stripped 4 bases from V and 8 bases from J, with 13 bases between. The germline V gene has CDR1 KGHDR and CDR2 SFDVKD. The CDR3 runs 13 residues. The CDR3: CATSETGSRGYTF. CDR3 bases: TGTGCCACCAGTGAAACGGGCTCCCGCGGCTACACCTTC.

The rearrangement uses TRBV5-1 and TRBJ1-2; no clear D. The germline V gene has CDR1 SGHRS and CDR2 YFSETQ. The germline V and J ends were trimmed by 5 bases and 8 bases, with 16 bases remaining between them. The CDR3 extends over 13 amino acids. The CDR3 is CASRGRSAGGYTF. CDR3 nucleotide sequence: TGCGCCAGCAGGGGGAGGAGCGCCGGCGGCTACACCTTC.

The J gene is TRBJ2-4, the V gene TRBV11-3, with D maybe TRBD1 (7 bases). CDR1 and CDR2 (germline): SGHNT, YENEEA. Trimming took 3 bases from V and 11 from J, leaving 14 bases between them. There are 13 residues in the CDR3. CDR3 sequence (DNA): TGTGCCAGCAGCTTGGGCAGGGGGGATTTTCAGTACTTC. This translates into CASSLGRGDFQYF.

The rearrangement uses TRBV12-3 or TRBV12-4 and TRBJ2-5; the D gene is possibly TRBD2 (5 bases). This CDR3 region has 13 residues. Trimming took off 6 bases at V and 0 bases at J, with 8 bases between the two ends. CDR3 bases: TGTGCCAGCAGGAGGGAATACCAAGAGACCCAGTACTTC. This sequence encodes CASRREYQETQYF.

The V call is TRBV27, the J call TRBJ2-5; TRBD2 might be the D (6 bases). The CDR3 consists of 15 residues. Trimming took off 2 bases at V and 5 bases at J, with 15 bases between the two ends. CDR1 and CDR2 (germline): MNHEY, SMNVEV (reference sequence). The DNA for the CDR3 is TGTGCCAGCAGTTTAGGCAGGAGAGGAGGGGAGACCCAGTACTTC. This encodes CASSLGRRGGETQYF.

This chain uses TRBV5-1 with TRBJ2-1, with TRBD2 matching 13 bases. CDR3 length: 15 amino acids. Germline loops: CDR1 SGHRS, CDR2 YFSETQ. V lost 2 bases, J lost 9 bases, and 5 bases stayed unmatched. CDR3 residues: CASSLLAGGVGEQFF. In DNA form, the CDR3 reads TGCGCCAGCAGCTTACTAGCGGGGGGGGTTGGTGAGCAGTTCTTC. Full variable domain (outside the CDR3, taken from reference TRBV5-1 and TRBJ2-1): KAGVTQTPRYLIKTRGQQVTLSCSPISGHRSVSWYQQTPGQGLQFLFEYFSETQRNKGNFPGRFSGRQFSNSRSEMNVSTLELGDSALYLCASSLLAGGVGEQFFGPGTRLTVL.

The CDR3 loop is CASSVAAGYSYEQYF. CDR3 DNA sequence: TGTGCCAGCAGCGTAGCAGCGGGATATTCCTACGAGCAGTACTTC. V is TRBV9 and J is TRBJ2-7; 7 positions match TRBD2. V shed 0 bases, J shed 1 base, and the junction held 4 bases outside the gene matches. This CDR3 comprises 15 residues. From germline, CDR1 is SGDLS and CDR2 YYNGEE.

This chain uses TRBV19 with TRBJ2-6, with D perhaps matching TRBD2 (5 bases). CDR1 is LNHDA and CDR2 is SQIVND in the germline V gene (reference sequence). V lost 4 bases, J lost 0 bases, and 10 bases lay in between. The CDR3 has 16 residues. DNA of the CDR3: TGTGCCAGTAGTAAGAGGGATAACTCTGGGGCCAACGTCCTGACTTTC. Protein sequence: CASSKRDNSGANVLTF.

This chain uses TRBV19 with TRBJ1-5; D gene uncertain. Germline lookup yields CDR1 LNHDA and CDR2 SQIVND (reference sequence). V was shortened by 4 bases and J by 4 bases, with 14 bases between the two germline ends. The length of the CDR3 is 15 residues. Here the CDR3 DNA reads TGTGCCAGTAGTAAGAGGGCTGAACTGAATCAGCCCCAGCATTTT. This gives the protein CASSKRAELNQPQHF.

The chain couples TRBV5-6 to TRBJ2-7; D gene uncertain. V lost 5 bases and J lost 3, with 18 bases in between. Germline-derived CDR1 and CDR2 are SGHDT and YYEEEE. The CDR3 runs 15 residues. CDR3 sequence: CASSPDGSVFYEQYF. For the CDR3, the DNA is TGTGCCAGCAGTCCGGACGGGTCGGTTTTCTACGAGCAGTACTTC. Complete variable domain (other parts from reference TRBV5-6 and TRBJ2-7): DAGVTQSPTHLIKTRGQQVTLRCSPKSGHDTVSWYQQALGQGPQFIFQYYEEEERQRGNFPDRFSGHQFPNYSSELNVNALLLGDSALYLCASSPDGSVFYEQYFGPGTRLTVT.

This clone came up a few times. The V gene is TRBV5-4, the J gene TRBJ2-7; 7 bases agree with TRBD1. Germline assignment: CDR1 SGHNT and CDR2 YYREEE (reference sequence). After removal of 2 bases from V and 7 bases from J, the junction contained 6 bases not matched to a gene. The CDR3 spans 13 residues. This CDR3 reads CASSFDRVREQYF. In DNA form, the CDR3 reads TGTGCCAGCAGCTTTGACAGGGTGAGGGAGCAGTACTTC.

The rearrangement links TRBV3-1 (or the pseudogene TRBV3-2) to TRBJ2-7, with D tentatively TRBD1 (6 bases). This CDR3 spans 13 amino acids. Germline assignment: CDR1 LGHDT and CDR2 YNNKEL (reference sequence). Trimming cost V 1 base and J 4 bases, with 8 bases left between them. The CDR3 sequence: CASSQGQVYEQYF. DNA of the CDR3: TGTGCCAGCAGCCAAGGACAGGTTTACGAGCAGTACTTC.

The chain uses TRBV5-6 and TRBJ2-7, with 7 bases identical to TRBD2. Germline lookup yields CDR1 SGHDT and CDR2 YYEEEE. There are 16 residues in the CDR3. V gave up 2 bases and J gave up 6 bases; unmatched junction bases: 14. The CDR3 nucleotides read TGTGCCAGCAGCTTTGGACGGCGACTAGCTCGGGGCGAGCAGTACTTC. Its translation is CASSFGRRLARGEQYF.

This chain joins TRBV29-1 and TRBJ1-1; D is uncertain. Trimming shortened V by 2 bases and J by 8 bases, and 9 bases separated the two germline ends. The CDR3 sequence is 11 residues long. Germline assignment: CDR1 SQVTM and CDR2 ANQGSEA. In DNA form, the CDR3 reads TGCAGCGTTGAATGGGCGACAGAAGCTTTCTTT. Its translation: CSVEWATEAFF.

The V call is TRBV3-1 (or the pseudogene TRBV3-2), the J call TRBJ1-2, with D unresolved. CDR3 length: 15 residues. Germline lookup yields CDR1 LGHDT and CDR2 YNNKEL (reference sequence). Between the trimmed V and J ends, which lost 0 bases and 8 bases, there was a span of 16 bases. CDR3 sequence reads: CASSQDMAEVGGYTF. For the CDR3, the DNA is TGTGCCAGCAGCCAAGATATGGCTGAGGTTGGGGGCTACACCTTC.